This TCR beta chain was observed in a study of blood T cell repertoires in COVID-19 (dated by TCRdb to 2020 to 2022). About the investigation overall: Samples from collaborators originated in the United States, Italy and Spain and spanned both the acute and convalescent phases of COVID-19. The prospective study material was composed of cDNA or gDNA derived from T cells, B-cell-depleted T cells, or PBMCs. Subjects who had been exposed to COVID-19, were actively infected with it, or had recovered from it provided the deeply sampled blood TCRbeta repertoires that made up the dataset. The repertoires were made available in a free public database intended to serve as a resource for research on the immune response to SARS-CoV-2. Samples were obtained from the ongoing ImmuneRACE study (first 160 participants) and from roughly 1,300 subjects provided by 6 global collaborators. The sample metadata nearly always contained a de-identified subject ID, COVID-19 status, age in years and sex. HLA class I and class II types, where available, came from metadata supplied by the sample provider rather than from assay-based typing. Points the paper makes about the study in general: The quantity of clinical and demographic metadata differed by source and by participant and was supplied without curation.

Remarks on this clone: The target of this receptor is not known. Nothing much larger sits one base from this clone, and base qualities are not available.

TCRbeta CDR3 regions were amplified from genomic DNA using the immunoSEQ Assay, a bias-controlled multiplex PCR. In the source study's methods: The number of nucleated cells in each sample was estimated by amplification of reference gene primers within the assay. To quantify the absolute abundance of each unique TCRbeta CDR3 rearrangement, sequence reads were collapsed and filtered. For each sample, productive Simpson clonality was calculated by taking the square root of Simpson's diversity index across productive rearrangements. TCRdb re-hosts the immuneACCESS table, in-frame sequences only. Its copies lack some clones; in the studies checked, an unresolved V gene accounts for under half of them, and the cause for the rest is not known. V, J and clone size are taken as reported in that table, and D and trimming were inferred from the DNA itself. The sample profile shows under 250,000 clones; about 82% of them were found once. The leading ten clones occupy 5.5% to 6% of the sample.

The CDR3 contains 16 residues, cysteine and phenylalanine counted. Only CDR3 DNA is held: 48 bases, read in frame from base 1. Germline trimming amounts to 4 bases on V and 0 bases on J, with 5 as the count of junction bases outside the gene matches. Per the germline V gene (reference sequence), SGHNT is the CDR1 and YYREEE is the CDR2. At one collaborating source in Seattle, patients were enrolled during active infection and were followed longitudinally through the course of disease. Each collaborating institution followed its own protocols to collect whole blood in K2EDTA tubes. For TCRbeta analysis, collaborators shipped samples as frozen whole blood, isolated PBMCs, or DNA extracted from either of those sample types.

Specimen: peripheral blood. This sequence was found in a woman older than 75 with COVID-19, enrolled during active disease. The chain links TRBV5-4 with TRBJ2-2, with 8 bases in between that match TRBD1. The bases are TGTGCCAGCAGCCCTTGGACAGGGACGAACACCGGGGAGCTGTTTTTT. It codes for CASSPWTGTNTGELFF.